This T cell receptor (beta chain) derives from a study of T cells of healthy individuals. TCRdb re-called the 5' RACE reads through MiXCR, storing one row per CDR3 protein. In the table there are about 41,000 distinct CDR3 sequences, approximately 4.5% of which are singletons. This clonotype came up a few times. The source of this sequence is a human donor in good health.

CDR3 sequence reads: CASSLDKSGTEAFF. CDR3 bases: TGTGCCAGCAGCTTGGACAAATCGGGCACTGAAGCTTTCTTT. J is TRBJ1-1 and V is TRBV9; the D gene is possibly TRBD1 (5 bases). Germline CDR1 reads SGDLS; CDR2 reads YYNGEE. V was cut by 4 bases and J by 4 bases, with 14 bases left in between. The CDR3 has 14 residues. The complete variable domain, with remaining parts taken from reference TRBV9 and TRBJ1-1, reads DSGVTQTPKHLITATGQRVTLRCSPRSGDLSVYWYQQSLDQGLQFLIQYYNGEERAKGNILERFSAQQFPDLHSELNLSSLELGDSALYFCASSLDKSGTEAFFGQGTRLTVV.